This TCR beta chain appears in the sequencing data of a study of blood T cells in healthy people across ages. This clonotype came up a few times. A second about 6 to 12 cycle PCR used barcoded and J-beta primers. TCRdb redid the calling of the 5' RACE reads with MiXCR, one entry per CDR3 protein. This table has 2 million or so distinct CDR3 sequences, just under 50% appearing once. Source material: blood. The sequence was obtained from a woman aged 40 to 49 in good health.

CDR3 sequence (DNA): TGCAGCGTCGCCGCTTGGGCCCGGGACAGTATCTCTGGGGCCAACGTCCTGACTTTC. Encoded protein: CSVAAWARDSISGANVLTF. This chain uses TRBV29-1 with TRBJ2-6; 7 nucleotides agree with TRBD1. The CDR3 runs to 19 residues. Losses at the gene ends were 6 bases for V and 0 bases for J; bases not matched to a gene: 17. In germline, CDR1 is SQVTM, CDR2 ANQGSEA.